Listed below are T cell receptor beta chains from one sample, sequenced in a study of OX40 agonist ivuxolimab in advanced cancers. Produced via immunoSEQ multiplex PCR; TCRdb's table is partial and in-frame only. The data show about 64,000 clones, roughly 90% seen once. The starting material was CD4+ or CD8+ T cells sorted from blood, obtained in a trial of the OX40 agonist ivuxolimab. The source is an adult with an advanced solid tumor such as melanoma, head and neck, liver or kidney cancer. Each CDR3 is given with its conserved first and last residue. D genes are given only for firm matches. For some rows the clone size is stated as once, few or many, or as a class when expanded; others skip it.

v_gene	d_gene	abundance	j_gene	CDR3aa	CDR3nt
TRBV11-2	TRBD2	-	TRBJ2-2	CASRDGLAGNTGELFF	TGTGCCAGCAGAGATGGACTAGCGGGTAACACCGGGGAGCTGTTTTTT
TRBV6-5	-	-	TRBJ1-4	CASSYGRNEKLFF	TGTGCCAGCAGTTACGGCCGTAATGAAAAACTGTTTTTT
TRBV6-5	-	-	TRBJ2-2	CASSTGLTGELFF	TGTGCCAGCAGTACCGGACTCACCGGGGAGCTGTTTTTT
TRBV19	-	-	TRBJ1-1	CASSRGREDTEAFF	TGTGCCAGTAGTCGCGGACGGGAGGACACTGAAGCTTTCTTT
TRBV5-1	-	-	TRBJ2-1	CASSLNAQYNEQFF	TGCGCCAGCAGCTTGAACGCCCAATACAATGAGCAGTTCTTC
TRBV25-1	-	few	TRBJ1-4	CASSPTGWGEGEKLFF	TGTGCCAGCAGTCCAACAGGCTGGGGGGAAGGGGAAAAACTGTTTTTT
TRBV25-1	-	-	TRBJ2-2	CASSESRANTGELFF	TGTGCCAGCAGTGAATCCCGGGCGAACACCGGGGAGCTGTTTTTT
TRBV5-1	-	-	TRBJ1-1	CASSLRQGDENTEAFF	TGCGCCAGCAGCTTGCGGCAGGGCGACGAGAACACTGAAGCTTTCTTT
TRBV5-1	-	once	TRBJ2-7	CASSLSMEVHEQYF	TGCGCCAGCAGCTTGTCCATGGAAGTCCACGAGCAGTACTTC
TRBV7-8	-	-	TRBJ2-5	CASSLPWETQYF	TGTGCCAGCAGCTTACCCTGGGAGACCCAGTACTTC
TRBV4-3	-	once	TRBJ1-4	CASSQVGDEKLFF	TGCGCCAGCAGCCAAGTAGGAGATGAAAAACTGTTTTTT
TRBV2	-	-	TRBJ1-3	CASRATGSGNTIYF	TGTGCCAGCAGGGCGACAGGCTCTGGAAACACCATATATTTT
TRBV7-2	-	few	TRBJ2-5	CASTPGFVETQYF	TGTGCCAGCACCCCGGGGTTTGTTGAGACCCAGTACTTC
TRBV6-6	TRBD1	-	TRBJ2-2	CASSLGTGAGTGELFF	TGTGCCAGCAGCCTCGGGACAGGCGCCGGGACCGGGGAGCTGTTTTTT
TRBV5-1	-	-	TRBJ2-5	CASSLQAQETQYF	TGCGCCAGCAGCCTCCAGGCCCAAGAGACCCAGTACTTC
TRBV6-6	TRBD1	-	TRBJ2-7	CASSYSTGWPEQYF	TGTGCCAGCAGTTACTCGACAGGGTGGCCCGAGCAGTACTTC
TRBV6-6	TRBD1	-	TRBJ1-5	CASSYQGGQPQHF	TGTGCCAGCAGTTACCAGGGGGGACAGCCCCAGCATTTT
TRBV19	-	-	TRBJ1-1	CASKMDGNTEAFF	TGTGCCAGTAAAATGGACGGGAACACTGAAGCTTTCTTT
TRBV5-4	TRBD1	-	TRBJ1-4	CASSFGTEEKLFF	TGTGCCAGCAGCTTTGGGACAGAGGAAAAACTGTTTTTT
TRBV27	-	-	TRBJ2-7	CASTPQVGLPEEQYF	TGTGCCAGCACCCCCCAGGTGGGACTCCCCGAGGAGCAGTACTTC
TRBV7-6	TRBD2	-	TRBJ2-7	CASSLAGGVDAYEQYF	TGTGCCAGCAGCTTAGCTGGGGGGGTCGACGCCTACGAGCAGTACTTC
TRBV5-1	TRBD2	few	TRBJ2-1	CASSGSGFNEQFF	TGCGCCAGCAGCGGTAGCGGGTTCAATGAGCAGTTCTTC
TRBV7-9	-	once	TRBJ2-3	CASSLDTGDTQYF	TGTGCCAGCAGCTTAGATACAGGGGATACGCAGTATTTT
TRBV28	-	-	TRBJ2-1	CATLKLRTSITYNEQFF	TGTGCCACCTTAAAGCTCCGGACATCTATTACCTACAATGAGCAGTTCTTC
TRBV5-1	-	-	TRBJ2-5	CASNSGNYQETQYF	TGCGCCAGCAACTCGGGGAACTACCAAGAGACCCAGTACTTC
TRBV29-1	-	-	TRBJ2-1	CSVESVPEQFF	TGCAGCGTTGAAAGTGTTCCTGAGCAGTTCTTC
TRBV18	-	-	TRBJ1-5	CASSPSGGGVYQPQHF	TGTGCCAGCTCACCGTCCGGGGGTGGAGTATATCAGCCCCAGCATTTT
TRBV10-1	-	few	TRBJ2-7	CASSDQLGYEQYF	TGCGCCAGCAGTGATCAGTTGGGGTACGAGCAGTACTTC
TRBV30	-	-	TRBJ1-1	CAWSSPTYLTGPNTEAFF	TGTGCCTGGAGTTCCCCCACATACCTGACAGGACCGAACACTGAAGCTTTCTTT
TRBV14	-	-	TRBJ2-3	CASSQSGRGDTQYF	TGTGCCAGCAGCCAATCCGGCAGGGGAGATACGCAGTATTTT
TRBV10-3	TRBD2	-	TRBJ2-2	CAIPGTSGSAGELFF	TGTGCCATCCCAGGGACTAGCGGGAGCGCCGGGGAGCTGTTTTTT
TRBV4-3	-	few	TRBJ2-2	CASSQSGSTGELFF	TGCGCCAGCAGCCAAAGCGGGTCAACCGGGGAGCTGTTTTTT
TRBV6-1	TRBD1	few	TRBJ2-7	CASSDRGTDYEQYF	TGTGCCAGCAGTGATAGAGGGACAGACTACGAGCAGTACTTC
TRBV11-2	TRBD2	few	TRBJ2-7	CASSSAGGYEQYF	TGTGCCAGCAGTTCAGCGGGAGGGTACGAGCAGTACTTC
TRBV28	-	-	TRBJ2-2	CASSQNTGELFF	TGTGCCAGCAGTCAGAACACCGGGGAGCTGTTTTTT
TRBV18	-	once	TRBJ1-5	CASSPGGRGQPQHF	TGTGCCAGCTCACCAGGGGGCAGGGGTCAGCCCCAGCATTTT
TRBV29-1	TRBD2	-	TRBJ2-1	CSVGRAGGPYEQFF	TGCAGCGTCGGTAGGGCGGGAGGGCCCTATGAGCAGTTCTTC
TRBV6-5	-	once	TRBJ1-5	CASSQAGSNQPQHF	TGTGCCAGCAGTCAGGCGGGTAGCAATCAGCCCCAGCATTTT
TRBV19	-	once	TRBJ2-6	CASSMETGSGANVLTF	TGTGCCAGTAGTATGGAGACAGGCTCTGGGGCCAACGTCCTGACTTTC
TRBV6-6	-	-	TRBJ2-4	CASSGRDEGIQYF	TGTGCCAGCAGCGGACGGGACGAGGGCATTCAGTACTTC
TRBV5-4	-	-	TRBJ2-2	CASSYVFTGELFF	TGTGCCAGCAGCTACGTATTCACCGGGGAGCTGTTTTTT
TRBV10-3	-	-	TRBJ1-1	CAISESSGVTEAFF	TGTGCCATCAGTGAGTCATCGGGGGTAACTGAAGCTTTCTTT
TRBV6-5	-	-	TRBJ1-6	CASAREAYNSPLHF	TGTGCCAGTGCGAGGGAAGCCTATAATTCACCCCTCCACTTT
TRBV4-1	TRBD2	-	TRBJ2-7	CASSQRLATYEQYF	TGCGCCAGCAGCCAAAGACTAGCGACCTACGAGCAGTACTTC
TRBV6-5	-	-	TRBJ2-3	CASSYRAGDTDTQYF	TGTGCCAGCAGTTACAGGGCAGGGGATACAGATACGCAGTATTTT
TRBV20-1	-	-	TRBJ2-1	CSVSSYNEQFF	TGCAGTGTTAGCTCCTACAATGAGCAGTTCTTC
TRBV6-1	TRBD1	-	TRBJ1-2	CASSVMLGGDRYGYTF	TGTGCCAGCAGTGTCATGTTAGGGGGCGATCGGTATGGCTACACCTTC
TRBV2	TRBD1	-	TRBJ2-1	CASSSGGQGNEQFF	TGTGCCAGCAGTTCTGGGGGACAGGGGAATGAGCAGTTCTTC